This TCR beta chain stems from a study of shared clonotypes between healthy human individuals. Study details: Researchers drew samples from two women and a few men aged 18 to 49. Study results and caveats: Represented genetic and exposure-history diversity was restricted by having few donors.

Points on this clone: Its antigen is unidentified.

Germline-derived CDR1 and CDR2 are SGHVS and FNYEAQ. The CDR3 contains 15 residues. J gave up 10 bases and V 5 bases, and 7 bases lay outside the gene matches. Study processing details: ImmunoSEQ only sent back junction sequences with no quality scores, so filtering was done differently. Profiled with immunoSEQ multiplex PCR; TCRdb holds only in-frame clones, not every one. The V and J calls and clone size come from that table; D and trimming were worked out from the DNA. This sample yields 500,000 or so clones, of which roughly 95% are seen a single time; 0.05% to 0.07% belongs to the top ten. The sequenced sample consisted of naive CD4+ T cells sorted from blood. This sample's subset: CD45RA+ positively selected. The chain links TRBV7-6 to TRBJ1-6; TRBD1 agrees at 11 bases. The sequence came from a woman aged 25 to 39 in good health. CDR3 in DNA: TGTGCCAGCAGCCAGGGACAGGGGGTTTGGTCACCCCTCCACTTT. Encoded protein: CASSQGQGVWSPLHF. Full variable domain (outside the CDR3, taken from reference TRBV7-6 and TRBJ1-6): GAGVSQSPRYKVTKRGQDVALRCDPISGHVSLYWYRQALGQGPEFLTYFNYEAQQDKSGLPNDRFSAERPEGSISTLTIQRTEQRDSAMYRCASSQGQGVWSPLHFGNGTRLTVT.